Sequencing of this T cell receptor beta chain was carried out in a study of CD8 T cells in ankylosing spondylitis. Each CDR3 protein is one row after TCRdb ran MiXCR on the 5' RACE reads. The sample records about 400,000 distinct CDR3 sequences, roughly 20% being singletons. Study-wide results and caveats: A TCR beta motif of under 10 highly homologous variants appeared characteristic of ankylosing spondylitis blood.

About this clonotype: Its antigen is not identified.

The receptor's source is a male donor with ankylosing spondylitis or in good health (not recorded which). The sequencing sample was made of blood, either unsorted or a sorted T cell fraction (not recorded which).

The CDR3 region is CASSIGSVSLDEQYF. The CDR3 bases are TGTGCCAGTAGTATCGGGTCGGTGTCCTTGGACGAGCAGTACTTC. This sequence joins TRBV19 and TRBJ2-7, with unresolved D. The ends were cut back, 3 bases at V and 5 bases at J, with 17 bases in the middle. There are 15 residues in the CDR3. Germline CDR1 reads LNHDA; CDR2 reads SQIVND (reference sequence). The whole variable domain, filled in from reference TRBV19 and TRBJ2-7, reads DGGITQSPKYLFRKEGQNVTLSCEQNLNHDAMYWYRQDPGQGLRLIYYSQIVNDFQKGDIAEGYSVSREKKESFPLTVTSAQKNPTAFYLCASSIGSVSLDEQYFGPGTRLTVT.